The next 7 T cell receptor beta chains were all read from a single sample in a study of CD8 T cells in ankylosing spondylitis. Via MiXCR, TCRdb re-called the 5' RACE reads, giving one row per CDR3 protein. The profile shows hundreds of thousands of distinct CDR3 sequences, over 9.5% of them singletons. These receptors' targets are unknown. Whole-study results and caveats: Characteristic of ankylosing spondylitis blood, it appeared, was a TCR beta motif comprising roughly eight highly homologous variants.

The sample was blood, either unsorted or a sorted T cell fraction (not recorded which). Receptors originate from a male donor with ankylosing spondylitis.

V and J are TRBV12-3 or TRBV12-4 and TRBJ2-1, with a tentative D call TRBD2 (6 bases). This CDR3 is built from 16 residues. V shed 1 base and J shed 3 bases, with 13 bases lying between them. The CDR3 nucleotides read TGTGCCAGCAGTTTAGGGTCTGGGGGGAACTACAATGAGCAGTTCTTC. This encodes CASSLGSGGNYNEQFF.

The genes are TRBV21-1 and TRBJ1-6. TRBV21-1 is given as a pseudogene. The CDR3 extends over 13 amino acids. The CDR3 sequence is CASSKVNDSPLHF. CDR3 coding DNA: TGTGCCAGCAGCAAAGTTAACGATTCACCCCTCCACTTT.

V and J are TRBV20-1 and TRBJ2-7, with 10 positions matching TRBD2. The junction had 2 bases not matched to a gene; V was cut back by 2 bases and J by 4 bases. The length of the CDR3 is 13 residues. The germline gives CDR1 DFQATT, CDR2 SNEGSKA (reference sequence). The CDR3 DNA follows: TGCAGTGCTAGATATAGCGGGAGGTACGAGCAGTACTTC. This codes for CSARYSGRYEQYF.

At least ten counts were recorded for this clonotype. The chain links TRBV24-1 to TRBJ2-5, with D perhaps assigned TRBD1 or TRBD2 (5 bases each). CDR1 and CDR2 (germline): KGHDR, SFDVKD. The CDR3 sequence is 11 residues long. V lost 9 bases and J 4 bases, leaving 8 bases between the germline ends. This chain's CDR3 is CATGGGETQYF. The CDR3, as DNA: TGTGCCACCGGGGGTGGAGAGACCCAGTACTTC.

Written as DNA, the CDR3 is TGTGCCAGCAGCCAATGGTATAATGAGCAGTTCTTC. This codes for CASSQWYNEQFF. V gene TRBV6-2 or TRBV6-3 combines with J gene TRBJ2-1; D is ambiguous. V lost 6 bases to trimming and J lost 7 bases, with 10 bases between them. Germline lookup yields CDR1 MNHEY and CDR2 SVGEGT. CDR3 length: 12 residues.

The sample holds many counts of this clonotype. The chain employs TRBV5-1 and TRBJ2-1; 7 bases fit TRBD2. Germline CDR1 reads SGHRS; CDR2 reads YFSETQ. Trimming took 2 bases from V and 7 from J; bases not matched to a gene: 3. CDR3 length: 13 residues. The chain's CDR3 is CASSLNSGNEQFF. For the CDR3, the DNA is TGCGCCAGCAGCTTAAATAGCGGGAATGAGCAGTTCTTC.

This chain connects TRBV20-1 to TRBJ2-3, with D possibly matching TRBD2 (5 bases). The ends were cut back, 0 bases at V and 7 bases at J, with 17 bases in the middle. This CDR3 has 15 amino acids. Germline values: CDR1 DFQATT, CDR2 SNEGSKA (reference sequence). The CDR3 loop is CSARDLQRGSYTQYF. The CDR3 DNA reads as TGCAGTGCTAGAGATCTCCAGCGCGGGTCATATACGCAGTATTTT.